The rows below give T cell receptor beta chains drawn from one sample of a study of response to subunit inactivated influenza vaccine. A single record per CDR3 protein comes from TCRdb applying MiXCR to the RT-PCR reads. This repertoire shows about 570,000 distinct CDR3 sequences, about 10% found once; its top ten account for roughly 10%. Sequencing was performed on PBMCs from blood, taken on the day of vaccination. These receptor sequences come from a man aged 50-60 years who received an inactivated influenza vaccine. Both conserved end residues are trimmed from each CDR3.

v_gene	CDR3aa
TRBV7-2	ASSLVAQGGNQPQH
TRBV5-1	ASSFAREGLNEQY
TRBV7-2	ASSRRDNGYEQY
TRBV15	ATSRNRDVGELF
TRBV7-9	ASSSHLGPSSYEQY
TRBV7-9	ASSSGDRGPNYEQY
TRBV7-2	ASSPDRAPNEKLF
TRBV7-6	ASSQAPGPVLDTQY
TRBV10-3	AISGTANEKLF
TRBV4-1	ASSQGPQGRSVGTEAF
TRBV7-2	ASTFRDPGYSPLH
TRBV20-1	SARMSYRLNTEAF
TRBV9	ASSVGTATSTDTQY
TRBV14	ASSPSAYEQY
TRBV10-3	AISEPIGRSTDTQY
TRBV7-8	ASSLGGAKTQY
TRBV24-1	ATSDEGDLGEQF
TRBV29-1	SVRDRENTEAF
TRBV3-1	ASRTSGRFGGELF
TRBV28	ASSSPGVSYEQY
TRBV9	ASSVAGIVTSGSLETQY
TRBV20-1	SARTGGQDTQY
TRBV6-2/TRBV6-3	ASSLRGRFQPQH
TRBV7-2	ASSFRGLAGVGYNEQF
TRBV4-3	ASSRGEGPDTQY
TRBV5-5	ASSLASGTNTGELF
TRBV7-7	ASSLGVSNTGELF
TRBV6-1	ASRGTGHAYEQY
TRBV29-1	SVGSQGAYNEQF
TRBV20-1	SASGLANTGELF
TRBV9	ASSAPGTGYSPLH
TRBV14	ASSRLAVSSYNEQF
TRBV12-3/TRBV12-4	ASRKRESDTQY